This TCR beta chain originates from a study of low-dose radiotherapy and immunotherapy resistance in tumors. Study context: Intravenous cyclophosphamide 200 mg/m2 was given every two weeks, one day before radiation and immunotherapy.

With TRAV- and TRBV-specific primers, first-strand cDNA was made, covering the alpha and beta chains. TCR amplification involved 20 PCR cycles with a constant-region primer and V-primer adapter. TCRdb fed the reads into MiXCR, producing one record per CDR3 protein. The repertoire holds 60,000 to 90,000 distinct CDR3 sequences, around 30% seen once, with 11% in the top ten. This clonotype has at least ten counts. The CDR3 runs to 14 residues. The germline V gene has CDR1 SGHDT and CDR2 YYEEEE. V was shortened by 0 bases and J by 5 bases, with 11 bases between the two germline ends. This sample's time point: before trial treatment. Eligible patients had advanced solid tumors lacking tumor-infiltrating lymphocytes.

The sequencing used PBMCs, collected before treatment. The origin of this receptor is a female donor with ovarian cancer. V and J are TRBV5-6 and TRBJ1-1; no definite D call. CDR3 loop: CASSLGGRSTEAFF. The CDR3 region has the DNA TGTGCCAGCAGCTTGGGCGGAAGAAGTACTGAAGCTTTCTTT.